A selection of T cell receptor beta chains follows, all from one sample in a study of T cell clonotyping in hematopoietic cell transplantation. TCRdb keeps only in-frame clones here, not all; method: immunoSEQ multiplex PCR. The sample includes 9,500 to 15,000 clones, about 91% of them seen just once. Sequencing input: peripheral blood mononuclear cells. The source is a human donor who either received an allogeneic hematopoietic cell transplant for a myeloid malignancy or was a related donor (not recorded which). Some clones in this sample may be carry-over from other donors' samples. CDR3s leave out the opening cysteine and the closing phenylalanine or tryptophan.

TRBJ1-2,TRBV29-1,10,SVSHANYGYT
TRBJ1-5,TRBV4-3,12,ASSQLRGNQPQH
TRBJ1-4,TRBV5-6,13,ASSLVPGENEKLF
TRBJ2-5,TRBV7-3,13,ASSLNGQVGETQY
TRBJ2-3,TRBV6-4,15,ASRRYGTEGGTDTQY
TRBJ1-1,TRBV9,15,ASSVDTGGTMNTEAF
TRBJ2-3,TRBV29-1,14,SVRPGTGEGADTQY
TRBJ2-7,TRBV5-6,12,ASSSANSAAPQY
TRBJ1-1,TRBV6-1,14,ASSGGRRGPHTEAF
TRBJ2-7,TRBV7-9,14,ASSFLLSGAGGEQY
TRBJ2-2,TRBV7-9,14,ASSSSGQGFSGELF
TRBJ2-7,TRBV18,10,ASSTLPYEQY
TRBJ1-1,TRBV7-3,12,ASSPPGHNTEAF
TRBJ1-6,TRBV11-3,12,ASSLAGRNSPLH
TRBJ1-5,TRBV19,10,ASSVGNQPQH